This TCR beta chain was sequenced during a study of beta chain features in type 1 diabetes. Study context: Healthy donors, compared against patients, showed similar age, gender and cell yields. Findings and caveats of the study: Within the patient group, naive, central memory and Treg TCRB repertoires appeared more similar to each other than within healthy donors. When Type 1 diabetes patients were examined, their TCRB CDR3s proved moderately but significantly shorter in all four CD4+ subsets.

About this clone: Its antigen is still unknown.

Since all of the isolated RNA was reverse transcribed, expressed TCRB transcripts were what got sequenced. Some clones are missing from TCRdb's copy, which holds only in-frame ones; the method was immunoSEQ multiplex PCR. The sample carries approximately 600,000 clones, around 12% recorded once. The germline CDR1 and CDR2 sequences are ENHRY and SYGVKD. This CDR3 is 15 amino acids long. V shed 3 bases and J 5 bases; nucleotides not matched to a gene: 9. This chain joins TRBV10-3 and TRBJ2-7; 8 bases are a match to TRBD2. The sequencing sample was made of naive CD4+ T cells from blood. The source of this sequence is a man aged 25 to 45 with type 1 diabetes. CDR3 DNA sequence: TGTGCCATCAGTGATTATAGCGGGGAAATAAACGAGCAGTACTTC. The encoded protein is CAISDYSGEINEQYF.